A selection of T cell receptor beta chains follows, all from one sample in a study of CD8 T cells in ankylosing spondylitis. TCRdb reanalysed the 5' RACE reads using MiXCR and keeps one entry per CDR3 protein. The sample consists of about 220,000 distinct CDR3 sequences, approximately 10% of them appearing once. Sequenced input: blood, either unsorted or a sorted T cell fraction (not recorded which). These receptors were obtained from a male donor with ankylosing spondylitis or in good health (not recorded which). Both conserved end residues are part of each CDR3. The order of the fields is V gene, clone size, J gene, D gene, CDR3 DNA, CDR3 protein. The D gene is left open where the match is weak. Clone sizes are given selectively: once, few, many, or a class where the clone is expanded.

v_call: TRBV29-1; clone_size: many; j_call: TRBJ2-3; d_call: -; cdr3_nt: TGCAGCACCAACTTCAACACAGATACGCAGTATTTT; cdr3_aa: CSTNFNTDTQYF
v_call: TRBV12-3/TRBV12-4; clone_size: many; j_call: TRBJ1-1; d_call: -; cdr3_nt: TGTGCCAGCATCGTTGGTTGGAGGGGCCCCAAAAACACTGAAGCTTTCTTT; cdr3_aa: CASIVGWRGPKNTEAFF
v_call: TRBV7-9; clone_size: few; j_call: TRBJ2-7; d_call: TRBD2; cdr3_nt: TGTGCCAGCAGCTTAGGAGGTCTAGCGGGGGACGAGCAGTACTTC; cdr3_aa: CASSLGGLAGDEQYF
v_call: TRBV12-3/TRBV12-4; clone_size: many; j_call: TRBJ1-1; d_call: -; cdr3_nt: TGTGCCAGCAGCCGGAGGGGACCGAACACTGAAGCTTTCTTT; cdr3_aa: CASSRRGPNTEAFF
v_call: TRBV7-2; clone_size: many; j_call: TRBJ2-1; d_call: TRBD1; cdr3_nt: TGTGCCAGCAGCCTAGCAGGACAGGAGTATGAGCAGTTCTTC; cdr3_aa: CASSLAGQEYEQFF
v_call: TRBV7-2; clone_size: many; j_call: TRBJ2-2; d_call: -; cdr3_nt: TGTGCCAGCGTGGATAGAAGAAACACCGGGGAGCTGTTTTTT; cdr3_aa: CASVDRRNTGELFF
v_call: TRBV6-2/TRBV6-3; clone_size: -; j_call: TRBJ2-5; d_call: TRBD1; cdr3_nt: TGTGCCAGCGGGGGACAGGGAAAAGGAAAGACCCAGTACTTC; cdr3_aa: CASGGQGKGKTQYF
v_call: TRBV12-3/TRBV12-4; clone_size: -; j_call: TRBJ1-6; d_call: TRBD1; cdr3_nt: TGTGCCAGCAGCTCCGGGACAGGGGTTCAAGTCCTCCACTTT; cdr3_aa: CASSSGTGVQVLHF
v_call: TRBV5-6; clone_size: many; j_call: TRBJ2-3; d_call: TRBD2; cdr3_nt: TGTGCCAGCAGCTTGGTAGCTAGCGGGGGCACAGATACGCAGTATTTT; cdr3_aa: CASSLVASGGTDTQYF
v_call: TRBV5-1; clone_size: many; j_call: TRBJ2-2; d_call: TRBD1; cdr3_nt: TGCGCCAGCGACAGGGAGAATACCGGGGAGCTGTTTTTT; cdr3_aa: CASDRENTGELFF
v_call: TRBV7-9; clone_size: -; j_call: TRBJ2-7; d_call: TRBD1; cdr3_nt: TGTGCCAGCAGCCTACGGACAGGGGCCTACGAGCAGTACTTC; cdr3_aa: CASSLRTGAYEQYF
v_call: TRBV3-1; clone_size: -; j_call: TRBJ1-1; d_call: TRBD1; cdr3_nt: TGTGCCAGCACCCGCGGGACAGCCGTTATGAACACTGAAGCTTTCTTT; cdr3_aa: CASTRGTAVMNTEAFF
v_call: TRBV29-1; clone_size: -; j_call: TRBJ2-5; d_call: -; cdr3_nt: TGCAGCGTTGAATCCGTCAGACAAGAGACCCAGTACTTC; cdr3_aa: CSVESVRQETQYF
v_call: TRBV20-1; clone_size: few; j_call: TRBJ1-5; d_call: TRBD1; cdr3_nt: TGCAGTGCTGGGACGGACAGGGGAAATCAGCCCCAGCATTTT; cdr3_aa: CSAGTDRGNQPQHF
v_call: TRBV6-5; clone_size: -; j_call: TRBJ2-1; d_call: TRBD2; cdr3_nt: TGTGCCAGCAGCCGGGGGGGAGAGCAGTTCTTC; cdr3_aa: CASSRGGEQFF
v_call: TRBV11-2; clone_size: many; j_call: TRBJ2-5; d_call: -; cdr3_nt: TGTGCCAGCAGCTTAAGGACGCCGACCCAAGAGACCCAGTACTTC; cdr3_aa: CASSLRTPTQETQYF
v_call: TRBV12-3/TRBV12-4; clone_size: many; j_call: TRBJ1-4; d_call: -; cdr3_nt: TGTGCCAGCAGTTGGGGGGACCACACTAATGAAAAACTGTTTTTT; cdr3_aa: CASSWGDHTNEKLFF
v_call: TRBV20-1; clone_size: -; j_call: TRBJ2-2; d_call: -; cdr3_nt: TGCAGTGCTAGAGATCCCGGGCGGGAAGCCGGGGAGCTGTTTTTT; cdr3_aa: CSARDPGREAGELFF
v_call: TRBV5-1; clone_size: many; j_call: TRBJ2-7; d_call: TRBD1; cdr3_nt: TGCGCCAGCAGACCACTGCCTGGGGACAGGGGTTCTCGCGAGCAGTACTTC; cdr3_aa: CASRPLPGDRGSREQYF
v_call: TRBV7-9; clone_size: -; j_call: TRBJ2-5; d_call: -; cdr3_nt: TGTGCCAGCAGCTTAGCTCAGACAGGTCAAGAGACCCAGTACTTC; cdr3_aa: CASSLAQTGQETQYF
v_call: TRBV20-1; clone_size: few; j_call: TRBJ2-7; d_call: TRBD1; cdr3_nt: TGCAGTGCCCAGGCACAGGGGAGCAGCTACGAGCAGTACTTC; cdr3_aa: CSAQAQGSSYEQYF
v_call: TRBV9; clone_size: many; j_call: TRBJ2-3; d_call: -; cdr3_nt: TGTGCCAGCAGCTCCTCGGGGGTACAAGATACGCAGTATTTT; cdr3_aa: CASSSSGVQDTQYF
v_call: TRBV7-8; clone_size: many; j_call: TRBJ2-5; d_call: TRBD1; cdr3_nt: TGTGCCAGCAGCTTAGCATTGGACAGGACGCCCATGGAGACCCAGTACTTC; cdr3_aa: CASSLALDRTPMETQYF
v_call: TRBV15; clone_size: many; j_call: TRBJ1-1; d_call: -; cdr3_nt: TGTGCCACCAGCAAATCCCAGAACACTGAAGCTTTCTTT; cdr3_aa: CATSKSQNTEAFF
v_call: TRBV20-1; clone_size: -; j_call: TRBJ1-1; d_call: -; cdr3_nt: TGCAGTGCTAATCCCCGGGTAGGGTATCGGAACACTGAAGCTTTCTTT; cdr3_aa: CSANPRVGYRNTEAFF
v_call: TRBV12-3/TRBV12-4; clone_size: many; j_call: TRBJ1-4; d_call: -; cdr3_nt: TGTGCCAGCAGTTTTGGCGCGCTGGGGGATAGAAAACTGTTTTTT; cdr3_aa: CASSFGALGDRKLFF
v_call: TRBV25-1; clone_size: few; j_call: TRBJ2-7; d_call: -; cdr3_nt: TGTGCCAGCAGTGAATGGGCAGGTGGTTACGAGCAGTACTTC; cdr3_aa: CASSEWAGGYEQYF
v_call: TRBV11-2; clone_size: few; j_call: TRBJ2-3; d_call: TRBD2; cdr3_nt: TGTGCCAGCAGCTTAGTTCGGGGGGTAGCGGGGGCAAGCACAGATACGCAGTATTTT; cdr3_aa: CASSLVRGVAGASTDTQYF